A selection of T cell receptor beta chains follows, all from one sample in a study of T cells in localized non-small cell lung cancer. The assay was immunoSEQ multiplex PCR, and TCRdb's table has in-frame clones only and misses some. The sample consists of 72,000 or so clones, roughly four fifths of them appearing once. The sequences come from peripheral blood, collected before any cancer treatment. The receptor source for this set is an older female donor with stage I lung adenocarcinoma. The CDR3 runs from the conserved cysteine through the conserved F or W. The D gene is left open where the match is weak.

v_gene: TRBV6-5
d_gene: -
j_gene: TRBJ1-3
len: 15
CDR3nt: TGTGCCAGCAGGGCAACGGTCACCTCTGGAAACACCATATATTTT
CDR3aa: CASRATVTSGNTIYF

v_gene: TRBV30
d_gene: -
j_gene: TRBJ2-1
len: 15
CDR3nt: TGTGCCTGGAGCCATGGGGTCAGGGGGGACAATGAGCAGTTCTTC
CDR3aa: CAWSHGVRGDNEQFF

v_gene: TRBV30
d_gene: -
j_gene: TRBJ2-1
len: 12
CDR3nt: TGTGCCTGGGGGCGGGATGTCAATGAGCAGTTCTTC
CDR3aa: CAWGRDVNEQFF

v_gene: TRBV19
d_gene: -
j_gene: TRBJ1-3
len: 14
CDR3nt: TGTGCCAGTAGTATTGGAGGGAACGCAAACACCATATATTTT
CDR3aa: CASSIGGNANTIYF

v_gene: TRBV19
d_gene: TRBD1
j_gene: TRBJ1-4
len: 17
CDR3nt: TGTGCCAGTAGAGAAGGACAGGGCTTTGGAAATGGTGAAAAACTGTTTTTT
CDR3aa: CASREGQGFGNGEKLFF

v_gene: TRBV4-1
d_gene: TRBD2
j_gene: TRBJ2-1
len: 15
CDR3nt: TGCGCCAGCAGCCCAGCGGGGACCTCTTACAATGAGCAGTTCTTC
CDR3aa: CASSPAGTSYNEQFF

v_gene: TRBV9
d_gene: TRBD1
j_gene: TRBJ2-2
len: 17
CDR3nt: TGTGCCAGCAGCCCCAGAGGCGACAGGGTTAGCACCGGGGAGCTGTTTTTT
CDR3aa: CASSPRGDRVSTGELFF

v_gene: TRBV5-1
d_gene: -
j_gene: TRBJ2-3
len: 15
CDR3nt: TGCGCCAGCAGCTTGTCTACGGGGCGGAGAGATACGCAGTATTTT
CDR3aa: CASSLSTGRRDTQYF

v_gene: TRBV19
d_gene: -
j_gene: TRBJ2-1
len: 14
CDR3nt: TGTGCCAGTAACGACCAAGGCGGCTACAATGAGCAGTTCTTC
CDR3aa: CASNDQGGYNEQFF

v_gene: TRBV11-3
d_gene: TRBD2
j_gene: TRBJ2-7
len: 18
CDR3nt: TGTGCCAGCAGCGAACAAGGTAGCGGGAGTTCCCTTCGGTACGAGCAGTACTTC
CDR3aa: CASSEQGSGSSLRYEQYF

v_gene: TRBV6-5
d_gene: -
j_gene: TRBJ1-2
len: 12
CDR3nt: TGTGCCAGCACCGACAGGAACTATGGCTACACCTTC
CDR3aa: CASTDRNYGYTF

v_gene: TRBV11-2
d_gene: -
j_gene: TRBJ2-5
len: 13
CDR3nt: TGTGCCAGCAGCCCCAGACCAGAGGAGACCCAGTACTTC
CDR3aa: CASSPRPEETQYF

v_gene: TRBV10-3
d_gene: -
j_gene: TRBJ2-2
len: 15
CDR3nt: TGTGCCATCAGTGAGAGGCAGGGGATACCCGGGGAGCTGTTTTTT
CDR3aa: CAISERQGIPGELFF

v_gene: TRBV28
d_gene: TRBD2
j_gene: TRBJ2-7
len: 14
CDR3nt: TGTGCCAGCACTAGCGGGAGGACCCATTACGAGCAGTACTTC
CDR3aa: CASTSGRTHYEQYF